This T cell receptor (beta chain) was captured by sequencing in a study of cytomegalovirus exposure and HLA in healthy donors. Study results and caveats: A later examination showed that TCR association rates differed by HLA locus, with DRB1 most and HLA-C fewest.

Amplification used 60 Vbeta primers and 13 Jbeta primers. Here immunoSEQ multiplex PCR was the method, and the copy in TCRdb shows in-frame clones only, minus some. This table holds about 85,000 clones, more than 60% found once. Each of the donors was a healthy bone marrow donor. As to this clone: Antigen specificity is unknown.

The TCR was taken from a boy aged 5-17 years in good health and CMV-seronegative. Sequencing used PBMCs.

This chain's CDR3 is CASRLGTGYGYTF. CDR3 bases: TGTGCCAGCAGGCTCGGGACAGGGTATGGCTACACCTTC. The chain has TRBV27 and TRBJ1-2; TRBD1 matches at 9 bases. CDR3 size: 13 residues. The J segment lost 5 bases and the V segment lost 6 bases, leaving 4 bases of the junction unmatched. The germline CDR1 and CDR2 sequences are MNHEY and SMNVEV (reference sequence).